One TCR beta chain is described in this entry. Its cognate antigen is unknown. The data derive from a study of radiotherapy plus CTLA-4 blockade in lung cancer. Findings and limits, study-wide: Some TCR clones had been derived from tumors. These clones expanded in peripheral blood after radiotherapy plus ipilimumab.

Libraries were prepared by immunoSEQ multiplex PCR; TCRdb keeps only in-frame clonotypes and omits some of them. The data show approximately 33,000 clones, with about 72% seen just once and 7.5% to 8% held by the top ten. The clonotype originates from a human donor with non-small cell lung cancer who had stable disease on radiotherapy plus ipilimumab. The sample consisted of peripheral blood, taken from a patient treated with radiotherapy plus ipilimumab.

CDR3 sequence: CASAGGVGNTIYF. The CDR3 bases are TGTGCCAGCGCCGGGGGCGTGGGAAACACCATATATTTT. The rearrangement links TRBV7-6 to TRBJ1-3; D is perhaps TRBD1 (6 bases). Trimming shortened V by 8 bases and J by 4 bases, and 12 bases separated the two germline ends. CDR1 and CDR2 from the germline V gene are SGHVS and FNYEAQ. The CDR3 covers 13 residues.